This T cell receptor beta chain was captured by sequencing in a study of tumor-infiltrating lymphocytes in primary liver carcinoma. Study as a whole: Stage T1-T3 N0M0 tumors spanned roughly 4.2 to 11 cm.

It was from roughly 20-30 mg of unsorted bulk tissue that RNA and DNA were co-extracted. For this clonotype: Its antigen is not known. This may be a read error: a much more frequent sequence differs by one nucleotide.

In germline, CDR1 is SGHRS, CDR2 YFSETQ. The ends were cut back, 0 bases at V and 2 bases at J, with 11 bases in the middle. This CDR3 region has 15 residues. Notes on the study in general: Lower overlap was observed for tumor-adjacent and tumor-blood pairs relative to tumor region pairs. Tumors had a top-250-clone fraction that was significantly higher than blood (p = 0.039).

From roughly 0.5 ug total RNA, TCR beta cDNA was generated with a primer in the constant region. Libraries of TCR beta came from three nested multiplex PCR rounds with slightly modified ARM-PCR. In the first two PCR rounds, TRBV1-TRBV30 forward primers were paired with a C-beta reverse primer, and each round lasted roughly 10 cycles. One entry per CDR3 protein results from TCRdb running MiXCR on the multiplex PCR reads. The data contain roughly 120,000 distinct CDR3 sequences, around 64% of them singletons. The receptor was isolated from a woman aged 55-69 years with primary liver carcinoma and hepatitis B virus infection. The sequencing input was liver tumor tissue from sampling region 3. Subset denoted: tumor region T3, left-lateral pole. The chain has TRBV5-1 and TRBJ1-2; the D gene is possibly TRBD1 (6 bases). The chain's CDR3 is CASSLEGGSNYGYTF. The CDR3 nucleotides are TGCGCCAGCAGCTTGGAGGGGGGCAGCAACTATGGCTACACCTTC.